Below are 31 T cell receptor beta chains sequenced from a single sample in a study of cytomegalovirus exposure and HLA in healthy donors. PCR amplification relied on 60 Vbeta primers (plus 13 Jbeta primers). The table came from immunoSEQ multiplex PCR; TCRdb's copy has only in-frame clones and leaves some out. Among 70,000 to 75,000 clones listed, roughly 70% were seen once. Sample: PBMCs. The receptor set was obtained from a woman in her 40s in good health and CMV-seropositive.

The gene calls are TRBV5-1 and TRBJ2-7, with a possible D match to TRBD2 (5 bases). V shed 0 bases and J shed 0 bases, with 13 bases lying between them. This CDR3 region has 16 residues. The germline V gene has CDR1 SGHRS and CDR2 YFSETQ. CDR3 coding DNA: TGCGCCAGCAGCTTGGGAGGTCGAGGGAACTCCTACGAGCAGTACTTC. Residues: CASSLGGRGNSYEQYF. Full variable domain (outside the CDR3, taken from reference TRBV5-1 and TRBJ2-7): KAGVTQTPRYLIKTRGQQVTLSCSPISGHRSVSWYQQTPGQGLQFLFEYFSETQRNKGNFPGRFSGRQFSNSRSEMNVSTLELGDSALYLCASSLGGRGNSYEQYFGPGTRLTVT.

The chain carries TRBV2 and TRBJ2-1; 13 bases fit TRBD2. Germline V lookup: CDR1 SNHLY, CDR2 FYNNEI. With 8 bases clipped from V and 8 bases from J, the junction kept 15 bases outside the gene matches. This CDR3 is built from 17 residues. The CDR3 nucleotides are TGTGCCAGCCTTGATCCCCAGACTAGCGGGAGGAAGCATGAGCAGTTCTTC. Translation: CASLDPQTSGRKHEQFF.

This clone was found a few times. Other nucleotide sequences in the sample specify the same CDR3. The chain is built from TRBV20-1 and TRBJ1-2; tentative D call: TRBD1 (6 bases). This CDR3 contains 11 residues. Per the germline V gene, CDR1 is DFQATT and CDR2 is SNEGSKA (reference sequence). V gave up 3 bases and J gave up 6 bases, with 8 bases separating them. For the CDR3, the DNA is TGCAGTGCTAGTTACAGGGATGGCTACACCTTC. Translating it yields CSASYRDGYTF.

This chain uses TRBV19 with TRBJ2-5; tentative D call: TRBD1 (5 bases). This CDR3 has 14 residues. Trimming took off 1 base at V and 2 bases at J, with 8 bases between the two ends. Per germline, CDR1 LNHDA and CDR2 SQIVND (reference sequence). In DNA, the CDR3 is TGTGCCAGTAGTATAGGGTACAGGCAAGAGACCCAGTACTTC. This gives the protein CASSIGYRQETQYF.

The J gene is TRBJ2-7, the V gene TRBV5-1; 7 bases map to TRBD1. The CDR3 is made up of 15 amino acids. Germline CDR1 is SGHRS and CDR2 is YFSETQ. Trimming removed 4 bases from V and 4 bases from J; junction bases left unmatched: 11. As DNA, the CDR3 is TGCGCCAGCAGCACCGGACAGGCACCTGCTTACGAGCAGTACTTC. Translating it yields CASSTGQAPAYEQYF.

V usage is TRBV5-4 and J usage is TRBJ2-3; TRBD2 matches at 7 bases. The germline V gene has CDR1 SGHNT and CDR2 YYREEE (reference sequence). The CDR3 is 14 amino acids. The J segment lost 6 bases and the V segment lost 0 bases, leaving 4 bases of the junction unmatched. CDR3 in amino acids: CASSLADGRDTQYF. The CDR3 nucleotides read TGTGCCAGCAGCTTGGCCGACGGGAGGGATACGCAGTATTTT.

The table lists this clone with a count of one. The chain joins TRBV5-4 to TRBJ1-2; tentatively, D is TRBD1 (6 bases). The germline gives CDR1 SGHNT, CDR2 YYREEE (reference sequence). The CDR3 extends over 13 amino acids. Deletions cut 1 base from V and 4 bases from J, with 8 bases between. The chain's CDR3 is CASSLTGPYGYTF. CDR3 coding DNA: TGTGCCAGCAGCTTGACAGGGCCCTATGGCTACACCTTC.

CDR3 amino acids: CASSHRSSYNEQFF. CDR3 DNA sequence: TGCGCCAGCAGCCACAGGAGTTCCTACAATGAGCAGTTCTTC. V and J are TRBV10-1 and TRBJ2-1, with D possibly being TRBD1 (5 bases). Between the trimmed V and J ends, which lost 6 bases and 1 base, there was a span of 10 bases. Germline-derived CDR1 and CDR2 are WNHNN and SYGVQD (reference sequence). The CDR3 is 14 residues long.

The count of this clone is one. This sequence joins TRBV25-1 and TRBJ1-1; D unclear. Germline V lookup: CDR1 MGHDK, CDR2 SYGVNS. CDR3 length: 12 residues. The ends were cut back, 1 base at V and 11 bases at J, with 11 bases in the middle. As DNA, the CDR3 is TGTGCCAGCAGTGAATTCGGGTGGGAGGCTTTCTTT. This codes for CASSEFGWEAFF. The complete variable domain, with remaining parts taken from reference TRBV25-1 and TRBJ1-1, reads EADIYQTPRYLVIGTGKKITLECSQTMGHDKMYWYQQDPGMELHLIHYSYGVNSTEKGDLSSESTVSRIRTEHFPLTLESARPSHTSQYLCASSEFGWEAFFGQGTRLTVV.

The gene calls are TRBV2 and TRBJ2-5, with D perhaps matching TRBD2 (6 bases). This CDR3 region has 16 residues. Germline V gene data show CDR1 as SNHLY and CDR2 as FYNNEI. With 2 bases removed from V and 3 bases from J, the gap between germline ends came to 16 bases. The CDR3 reads CASSEIGGDGEETQYF. The DNA of the CDR3 is TGTGCCAGCAGTGAAATAGGCGGGGATGGAGAAGAGACCCAGTACTTC.

V is TRBV2 and J is TRBJ2-3, with TRBD1 as a possible D gene (6 bases). The ends were cut back, 6 bases at V and 2 bases at J, with 12 bases in the middle. Germline lookup yields CDR1 SNHLY and CDR2 FYNNEI. This CDR3 is built from 14 residues. The CDR3 reads CASRLGQITDTQYF. DNA for the CDR3: TGTGCCAGCAGGTTAGGACAGATCACAGATACGCAGTATTTT.

In this sample, this clone turned up a few times. The chain carries TRBV11-2 and TRBJ2-7, with TRBD2 matching over 10 bases. Looked up from germline, CDR1 is SGHAT and CDR2 is FQNNGV. This CDR3 is built from 14 residues. V shed 5 bases, J shed 6 bases, and the junction held 7 bases outside the gene matches. Here the CDR3 DNA reads TGTGCCAGCAGCCCCAGCGGGGGGGCGTCCGAGCAGTACTTC. Amino acids: CASSPSGGASEQYF.

The gene calls are TRBV11-2 and TRBJ2-1, with TRBD2 matching 7 bases. The CDR3 runs to 16 residues. Germline V lookup: CDR1 SGHAT, CDR2 FQNNGV. Unmatched junction bases numbered 10, after V lost 4 bases and J lost 4 bases. CDR3 DNA sequence: TGTGCCAGCAGCTCGTACCGGGACTACAGATACAATGAGCAGTTCTTC. Encoded protein: CASSSYRDYRYNEQFF. Drawing the rest from reference TRBV11-2 and TRBJ2-1, the complete variable domain is EAGVAQSPRYKIIEKRQSVAFWCNPISGHATLYWYQQILGQGPKLLIQFQNNGVVDDSQLPKDRFSAERLKGVDSTLKIQPAKLEDSAVYLCASSSYRDYRYNEQFFGPGTRLTVL.

CDR3 protein: CASAGATGVSYEQYF. The CDR3 coding sequence is TGTGCCAGCGCTGGAGCGACGGGGGTCTCCTACGAGCAGTACTTC. J is TRBJ2-7 and V is TRBV6-1; possible D gene TRBD2, 6 bases. The CDR3 sequence is 15 residues long. Germline V gene data show CDR1 as MNHNS and CDR2 as SASEGT. Trimming stripped 8 bases from V and 0 bases from J, with 17 bases between.

This sequence joins TRBV19 and TRBJ2-1; tentatively, D is TRBD1 (5 bases). Trimming stripped 2 bases from V and 3 bases from J, with 5 bases between. CDR1 is LNHDA and CDR2 is SQIVND in the germline V gene (reference sequence). CDR3 size: 13 residues. In DNA, the CDR3 is TGTGCCAGTAGTATAAGGGGCTACAATGAGCAGTTCTTC. The encoded protein is CASSIRGYNEQFF.

The chain combines TRBV5-1 with TRBJ2-5; D is unresolved. V was cut by 0 bases and J by 4 bases, with 10 bases left in between. This CDR3 region has 14 residues. Germline CDR1 SGHRS, CDR2 YFSETQ. The CDR3 region has the DNA TGCGCCAGCAGCTTGGGCTACTTTTCAGAGACCCAGTACTTC. This encodes CASSLGYFSETQYF.

J is TRBJ1-1 and V is TRBV19; D gene unclear. CDR1 is LNHDA and CDR2 is SQIVND in the germline V gene (reference sequence). V lost 4 bases and J lost 4, with 7 bases in between. The CDR3 is 12 residues long. The CDR3 DNA follows: TGTGCCAGTAGTACGGGGATCACTGAAGCTTTCTTT. Translated, it gives CASSTGITEAFF.

This clone has a handful of counts. This rearrangement joins TRBV4-1 to TRBJ1-2; TRBD1 matches 12 bases. Germline-derived CDR1 and CDR2 are MGHRA and YSYEKL. The CDR3 totals 17 residues. J lost 5 bases, V lost 1 base, and 8 bases had no gene match. The chain's CDR3 is CASSQGGQGARKYGYTF. CDR3 nucleotide sequence: TGCGCCAGCAGCCAAGGGGGACAGGGGGCGAGAAAGTATGGCTACACCTTC.

This clone has a handful of counts. V is TRBV5-1 and J is TRBJ2-7; 13 bases are shared with TRBD2. The CDR3 contains 15 residues. Germline V gene sequence: CDR1 SGHRS, CDR2 YFSETQ. Trimming removed 4 bases from V and 3 bases from J; junction bases left unmatched: 4. The CDR3 DNA is TGCGCCAGCAGCGGGGGACTAGCGGGATACTACGAGCAGTACTTC. Its protein is CASSGGLAGYYEQYF.

This clone has a handful of counts. This rearrangement joins TRBV19 to TRBJ1-5; D ambiguous. The length of the CDR3 is 14 residues. From germline, CDR1 is LNHDA and CDR2 SQIVND (reference sequence). The V and J ends lost 3 bases and 4 bases respectively, with 10 bases between them. CDR3 region: CASSIVGANQPQHF. DNA for the CDR3: TGTGCCAGTAGTATTGTGGGAGCGAATCAGCCCCAGCATTTT.

The V call is TRBV7-8, the J call TRBJ2-3; D not resolved. V lost 5 bases and J lost 5, with 8 bases in between. Germline V gene sequence: CDR1 SGHVS, CDR2 FQNEAQ. This CDR3 region has 12 residues. The CDR3, as DNA: TGTGCCAGCAGCCTGCTCGGAGATACGCAGTATTTT. It codes for CASSLLGDTQYF. The complete variable domain, with remaining parts taken from reference TRBV7-8 and TRBJ2-3, reads GAGVSQSPRYKVAKRGQDVALRCDPISGHVSLFWYQQALGQGPEFLTYFQNEAQLDKSGLPSDRFFAERPEGSVSTLKIQRTQQEDSAVYLCASSLLGDTQYFGPGTRLTVL.

This sequence joins TRBV6-6 and TRBJ2-7; tentative D call: TRBD2 (6 bases). V was cut by 2 bases and J by 6 bases, with 14 bases left in between. Per germline, CDR1 MNHNY and CDR2 SVGAGI (reference sequence). CDR3 length: 14 amino acids. The CDR3 protein is CASSYQLVGGEQYF. The CDR3 DNA is TGTGCCAGCAGTTACCAGTTAGTCGGGGGCGAGCAGTACTTC.

The chain is built from TRBV12-5 and TRBJ2-3; 14 bases match TRBD2. With 4 bases clipped from V and 3 bases from J, the junction kept 3 bases outside the gene matches. CDR3 length: 16 residues. The V gene's germline CDR1 is LGHNT and CDR2 FRNRAP. CDR3 protein: CASGSGLAGETDTQYF. In DNA, the CDR3 is TGTGCTAGTGGTTCGGGACTAGCGGGGGAAACAGATACGCAGTATTTT.

This rearrangement joins TRBV6-1 to TRBJ2-1, with no clear D. Germline loops: CDR1 MNHNS, CDR2 SASEGT. The V end lost 3 bases, the J end lost 7 bases, and 7 bases lay between the germline ends. The CDR3 loop spans 12 amino acids. This CDR3 reads CASSDSWNEQFF. In nucleotides, the CDR3 is TGTGCCAGCAGTGACAGTTGGAATGAGCAGTTCTTC.

The chain is built from TRBV6-5 and TRBJ1-1; 7 bases line up with TRBD1. Germline CDR1 reads MNHEY; CDR2 reads SVGAGI. V shed 9 bases, J shed 7 bases, and the junction held 5 bases outside the gene matches. CDR3 length equals 11 residues. The CDR3 is CASSRDSEAFF. DNA for the CDR3: TGTGCCAGTTCCAGGGACAGTGAAGCTTTCTTT.

This chain uses TRBV5-6 with TRBJ2-1, with D tentatively TRBD1 (5 bases). V lost 2 bases to trimming and J lost 5 bases, with 5 bases between them. The V gene's germline CDR1 is SGHDT and CDR2 YYEEEE. The CDR3 has 12 amino acids. As DNA, the CDR3 is TGTGCCAGCAGCTTAGGGGACAATGAGCAGTTCTTC. Encoded protein: CASSLGDNEQFF.

The chain couples TRBV5-5 to TRBJ2-3; 12 bases match TRBD2. The CDR3 consists of 14 residues. V shed 5 bases and J 3 bases; nucleotides not matched to a gene: 1. Per germline, CDR1 SGHKS and CDR2 YYEKEE (reference sequence). CDR3 bases: TGTGCCAGCAGGACTAGCGGGGGAACAGATACGCAGTATTTT. Protein: CASRTSGGTDTQYF.

The gene calls are TRBV14 and TRBJ1-4, with D possibly being TRBD1 (5 bases). Germline loops: CDR1 SGHDN, CDR2 FVKESK. The CDR3 totals 14 residues. V shed 4 bases and J shed 3 bases, with 9 bases lying between them. This chain's CDR3 is CASSPGRSNEKLFF. The DNA for the CDR3 is TGTGCCAGCAGCCCAGGGAGGTCTAATGAAAAACTGTTTTTT.

The DNA for the CDR3 is TGTGCCACCAGCAGTCGTACAGGGTCCTATAGCAATCAGCCCCAGCATTTT. This encodes CATSSRTGSYSNQPQHF. The chain carries TRBV15 and TRBJ1-5; tentatively, D is TRBD1 (6 bases). Trimming pared 3 bases from V and 0 bases from J, leaving 15 bases between. The CDR3 is 17 amino acids. The germline V gene encodes CDR1 LNHNV and CDR2 YYDKDF (reference sequence).

The chain carries TRBV5-1 and TRBJ1-2; tentatively, D is TRBD1 (5 bases). Germline assignment: CDR1 SGHRS and CDR2 YFSETQ. This CDR3 has 14 amino acids. V dropped 0 bases and J dropped 5 bases, with 11 bases sitting between them. The CDR3 DNA reads TGCGCCAGCAGCTTGGTACAGGAACCTTATGGCTACACCTTC. Its protein product is CASSLVQEPYGYTF. The full variable domain, with the rest looked up from reference TRBV5-1 and TRBJ1-2, is KAGVTQTPRYLIKTRGQQVTLSCSPISGHRSVSWYQQTPGQGLQFLFEYFSETQRNKGNFPGRFSGRQFSNSRSEMNVSTLELGDSALYLCASSLVQEPYGYTFGSGTRLTVV.

This sequence joins TRBV29-1 and TRBJ2-1, with a weak D call TRBD1 (6 bases). V was clipped by 2 bases and J by 0 bases, with 23 bases between them. Germline CDR1 is SQVTM and CDR2 is ANQGSEA. The CDR3 runs 19 residues. CDR3 coding DNA: TGCAGCGTTGAACTGGCGGGCCCAGGGGCCGCGCGCTCCTACAATGAGCAGTTCTTC. It codes for CSVELAGPGAARSYNEQFF.